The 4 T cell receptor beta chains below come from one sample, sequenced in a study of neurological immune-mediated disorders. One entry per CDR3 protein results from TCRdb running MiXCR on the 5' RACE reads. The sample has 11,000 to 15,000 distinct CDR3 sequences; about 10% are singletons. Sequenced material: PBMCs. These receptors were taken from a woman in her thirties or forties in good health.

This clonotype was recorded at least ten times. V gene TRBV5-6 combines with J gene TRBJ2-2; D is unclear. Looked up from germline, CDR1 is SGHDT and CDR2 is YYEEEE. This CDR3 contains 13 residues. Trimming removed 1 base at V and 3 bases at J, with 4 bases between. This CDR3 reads CASSLPHTGELFF. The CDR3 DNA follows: TGTGCCAGCAGCTTGCCGCACACCGGGGAGCTGTTTTTT. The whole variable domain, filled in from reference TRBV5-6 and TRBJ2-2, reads DAGVTQSPTHLIKTRGQQVTLRCSPKSGHDTVSWYQQALGQGPQFIFQYYEEEERQRGNFPDRFSGHQFPNYSSELNVNALLLGDSALYLCASSLPHTGELFFGEGSRLTVL.

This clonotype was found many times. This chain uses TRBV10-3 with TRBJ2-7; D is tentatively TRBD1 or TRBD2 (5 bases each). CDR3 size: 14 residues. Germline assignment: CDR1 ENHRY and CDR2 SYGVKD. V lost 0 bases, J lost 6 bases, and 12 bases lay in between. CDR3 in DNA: TGTGCCATCAGTGAGTCGGGGCTAGCCCCCGAGCAGTACTTC. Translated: CAISESGLAPEQYF.

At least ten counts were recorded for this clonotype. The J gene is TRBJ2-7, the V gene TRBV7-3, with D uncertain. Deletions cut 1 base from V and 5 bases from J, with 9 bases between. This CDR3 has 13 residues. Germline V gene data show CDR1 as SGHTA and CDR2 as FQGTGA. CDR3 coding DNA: TGTGCCAGCAGCTTAAACCGCCTCAACGAGCAGTACTTC. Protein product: CASSLNRLNEQYF.

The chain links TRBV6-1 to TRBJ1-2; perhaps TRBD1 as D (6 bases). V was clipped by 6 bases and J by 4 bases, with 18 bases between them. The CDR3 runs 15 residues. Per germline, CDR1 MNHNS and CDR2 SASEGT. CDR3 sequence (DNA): TGTGCCAGCAGGGGGGGGCCGGGGAACCTCTATGGCTACACCTTC. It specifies CASRGGPGNLYGYTF.